These 16 T cell receptor beta chains were all obtained from the same sample, sequenced in a study of CD8+CD57+ T cells in acquired aplastic anemia. Profiling that covered TCR beta VDJ and CDR3 relied on genomic DNA as its template. TCRdb used MiXCR to reprocess the reads, holding one entry per CDR3 protein. The repertoire holds 400,000 to 450,000 distinct CDR3 sequences, with around 72% as singletons. The sequenced material came from sorted CD4+, CD8+, or CD8+CD57+ T cells (not recorded which) from PBMCs. Every receptor here comes from a human donor in good health, serving as a control.

This rearrangement joins TRBV20-1 to TRBJ1-2, with D hard to call. Trimming removed 3 bases from V and 7 bases from J, with 9 bases in between. Germline-derived CDR1 and CDR2 are DFQATT and SNEGSKA (reference sequence). The CDR3 spans 11 residues. Written as DNA, the CDR3 is TGCAGTGCTAGCGGCAGGACTGGCTACACCTTC. Translating it yields CSASGRTGYTF.

The chain has TRBV6-1 and TRBJ1-2, with TRBD1 as a possible D gene (5 bases). Germline assignment: CDR1 MNHNS and CDR2 SASEGT. The V end lost 6 bases, the J end lost 1 base, and 12 bases lay between the germline ends. This CDR3 is built from 14 residues. The DNA of the CDR3 is TGTGCCAGCAGCCCCCCGGGGGGTAACTATGGCTACACCTTC. Its translation is CASSPPGGNYGYTF.

The rearrangement joins TRBV24-1 to TRBJ2-5; tentatively, D is TRBD1 (6 bases). Germline V gives CDR1 KGHDR, CDR2 SFDVKD. V was shortened by 1 base and J by 0 bases, with 11 bases between the two germline ends. This CDR3 region has 16 residues. Here the CDR3 DNA reads TGTGCCACCAGTGATTTTACCGGGACACACCAAGAGACCCAGTACTTC. This sequence encodes CATSDFTGTHQETQYF.

The J gene is TRBJ2-3, the V gene TRBV5-5; 7 nucleotides agree with TRBD2. CDR3 length equals 16 residues. The J segment lost 2 bases and the V segment lost 0 bases, leaving 6 bases of the junction unmatched. Germline V lookup: CDR1 SGHKS, CDR2 YYEKEE (reference sequence). CDR3: CASSLDGGDDTDTQYF. CDR3 bases: TGTGCCAGCAGCTTGGATGGGGGGGATGACACAGATACGCAGTATTTT.

On this clonotype itself: An end of the junction differs from the germline gene, which may be a read error. The CDR3 region has the DNA TGTGCCACCAGTGAAGTTCCGACGCTGAATACTGAAGCTTTCTTC. Translated, it gives CATSEVPTLNTEAFF. This chain connects TRBV24-1 to TRBJ1-1; D uncertain. The CDR3 has 15 amino acids. Germline CDR1 and CDR2: KGHDR and SFDVKD.

The CDR3 protein is CASSLASVGQPLHF. CDR3 sequence (DNA): TGTGCCAGCAGCTTAGCGTCAGTAGGACAACCCCTCCACTTT. The chain couples TRBV11-1 to TRBJ1-6; tentative D call: TRBD1 (5 bases). Between the trimmed V and J ends, which lost 0 bases and 12 bases, there was a span of 12 bases. Germline CDR1 and CDR2: SGHAT and FQDESV (reference sequence). The CDR3 is 14 residues long.

The genes are TRBV10-3 and TRBJ2-2; TRBD2 matches 10 bases. CDR1 is ENHRY and CDR2 is SYGVKD in the germline V gene. The CDR3 is 16 amino acids. The CDR3 spells CATSGVAGGNTGELFF. The CDR3 DNA reads as TGTGCTACCAGTGGGGTAGCGGGGGGGAACACCGGGGAGCTGTTTTTT.

This rearrangement joins TRBV7-2 to TRBJ1-5, with 8 bases that match TRBD1. The length of the CDR3 is 15 residues. The V gene's germline CDR1 is SGHTA and CDR2 FQGNSA. V lost 5 bases to trimming and J lost 7 bases; unmatched junction nucleotides: 10. CDR3 DNA sequence: TGTGCCAGCAGCCTACGACAGGGGCTCGGCCAGCCCCAGCATTTT. Its translation is CASSLRQGLGQPQHF.

In its sample, this clonotype was seen many times. The chain carries TRBV5-4 and TRBJ1-2, with 10 nucleotides matching TRBD1. In germline, CDR1 is SGHNT, CDR2 YYREEE (reference sequence). J gave up 5 bases and V 4 bases, and 5 bases lay outside the gene matches. This CDR3 comprises 14 residues. The chain's CDR3 is CASSNGQGGYGYTF. CDR3 sequence (DNA): TGTGCCAGCAGCAATGGACAGGGGGGGTATGGCTACACCTTC.

The chain uses TRBV6-6 and TRBJ2-1; 11 bases map to TRBD1. Looked up from germline, CDR1 is MNHNY and CDR2 is SVGAGI (reference sequence). V shed 11 bases and J 5 bases; nucleotides not matched to a gene: 11. The CDR3 is 15 residues long. The CDR3 spells CASSVRGQGDNEQFF. The CDR3 coding sequence is TGTGCCTCCAGCGTGAGGGGACAGGGGGACAATGAGCAGTTCTTC.

This clonotype has at least ten counts. CDR3 sequence reads: CASSLDLPSSYEQYF. For the CDR3, the DNA is TGTGCCAGCAGCTTAGATCTCCCTAGCTCCTACGAGCAGTACTTC. The J gene is TRBJ2-7, the V gene TRBV11-2; D gene unclear. The length of the CDR3 is 15 residues. Germline CDR1 SGHAT, CDR2 FQNNGV. V was pared by 0 bases and J by 0 bases, with 9 bases between.

This chain joins TRBV15 and TRBJ2-7; the D is unclear. Looked up from germline, CDR1 is LNHNV and CDR2 is YYDKDF (reference sequence). The CDR3 is made up of 15 amino acids. Between the trimmed V and J ends, which lost 4 bases and 4 bases, there was a span of 17 bases. CDR3 DNA sequence: TGTGCCACCAGCAAAGGGCCCAGACAAGCATACGAGCAGTACTTC. Its protein product is CATSKGPRQAYEQYF.

Comment on this clonotype: A read error may produce the germline difference seen at one junction end. The rearrangement links TRBV9 to TRBJ1-3, with D possibly TRBD1 on 6 matching bases. Germline V gene sequence: CDR1 SGDLS, CDR2 YYNGEE. The CDR3 is 13 amino acids. In DNA form, the CDR3 reads TGTGCCAGCGGGAGAGGGGGAGGAGAGACCCAGTACTTT. The encoded protein is CASGRGGGETQYF.

The chain has TRBV11-2 and TRBJ2-5; no clear D gene. The J call is doubtful: the DNA matches TRBJ2-7 better. This CDR3 has 15 amino acids. Germline lookup yields CDR1 SGHAT and CDR2 FQNNGV. The CDR3 nucleotides are TGTGCCAGCAGCTCCATCTCGACGTTTCTCTACGAGCAGTACTTC. Its protein product is CASSSISTFLYEQYF.

This clonotype was counted a few times. The chain employs TRBV9 and TRBJ1-1, with D perhaps matching TRBD1 (5 bases). The CDR3 runs to 12 residues. In germline, CDR1 is SGDLS, CDR2 YYNGEE. V was pared by 3 bases and J by 7 bases, with 10 bases between. The CDR3 reads CASSAGDGEAFF. Here the CDR3 DNA reads TGTGCCAGCAGCGCGGGGGACGGTGAAGCTTTCTTT.

As concerns this clonotype: A clone one base away is much larger, so this may be a read error. The rearrangement uses TRBV30 and TRBJ1-5; 8 positions match TRBD1. The CDR3 is made up of 16 amino acids. Germline CDR1 reads GTSNPN; CDR2 reads SVGIG (reference sequence). V was clipped by 0 bases and J by 15 bases; unmatched bases: 19. The CDR3 DNA is TGTGCCTGGAGTGTACGAAGCAGGGGGCTTTATCATATCCGGCATTTT. Its translation is CAWSVRSRGLYHIRHF.